Listed below are T cell receptor beta chains from one sample, sequenced in a study of HIV-infected patients and healthy controls. TCRdb used MiXCR to reprocess the 5' RACE reads, holding one entry per CDR3 protein. The profile shows roughly 18,000 distinct CDR3 sequences, about a sixth of them singletons. Sequencing used CD8+ T cells from blood. The receptors derive from a human donor in good health. The CDR3 runs from the conserved cysteine through the conserved F or W.

CASSPETGLSGNTIYF	TRBV7-3	TRBJ1-3
CASSKRGSYNEQFF	TRBV5-5	TRBJ2-1
CASSQDSSGKVEQFF	TRBV4-3	TRBJ2-1
CASKQRTSSYNEQFF	TRBV13	TRBJ2-1
CASSLAPGTGADEQFF	TRBV7-8	TRBJ2-1
CSVAAANAEAFF	TRBV29-1	TRBJ1-1
CATRPLTEAFF	TRBV21-1	TRBJ1-1
CAWSPSPLAGPQFF	TRBV30	TRBJ2-1
CASSLVADTQYF	TRBV5-1	TRBJ2-3
CSAAGTASYEQYF	TRBV20-1	TRBJ2-7
CASGGVLAELSSTDTQYF	TRBV5-6	TRBJ2-3
CASSLGQGHEKLFF	TRBV7-8	TRBJ1-4
CASMGRTSSYEQYF	TRBV3-1	TRBJ2-7
CASSLSGAISYEQYF	TRBV7-9	TRBJ2-7
CASSRRDRGIESPLHF	TRBV5-5	TRBJ1-6
CASSIGAEGSYGYTF	TRBV19	TRBJ1-2
CASSLDPGQALAGELFF	TRBV7-8	TRBJ2-2
CASTLTPRQGEQPQHF	TRBV28	TRBJ1-5
CASSISGVNYEQYF	TRBV19	TRBJ2-7
CASSPQRTGSYEQYF	TRBV4-3	TRBJ2-7
CASSQTAGTYEQYF	TRBV7-6	TRBJ2-7
CASSSKGLDEQYF	TRBV5-6	TRBJ2-7
CSARGWPETQEDTQYF	TRBV20-1	TRBJ2-3
CASSNIDFPDTQYF	TRBV19	TRBJ2-3
CASSDLGGQVGYTF	TRBV25-1	TRBJ1-2
CASSSRPIGQETQYF	TRBV27	TRBJ2-5
CASSYYREGTDTQYF	TRBV4-3	TRBJ2-3
CASSITSSGTLYTQFF	TRBV19	TRBJ2-1
CASSHHSSLNTEAFF	TRBV4-3	TRBJ1-1
CASSGGGRTNEKLFF	TRBV9	TRBJ1-4
CASSLKWLTSSSNEQFF	TRBV7-2	TRBJ2-1
CASSPSGGQGADTQYF	TRBV6-2/TRBV6-3	TRBJ2-3